One and the same sample provided the 26 T cell receptor beta chains below, sequenced in a study of a mutant IDH1 vaccine in newly diagnosed glioma. Time point here: week 35, safety follow-up. Doses of 300 ug of mutant IDH1 20-mer peptide were given with topical imiquimod. Their recognized antigens are unknown. Assay: immunoSEQ multiplex PCR; the TCRdb copy retains only in-frame clones and omits some. The repertoire holds about 54,000 clones, with 84% as singletons. The sample in question was PBMCs, obtained from a glioma patient whose treatment included an IDH1 peptide vaccine. The receptors here all came from a woman between 18 and 29 years old with glioma.

The CDR3: CASRETADTYEQYF. CDR3 coding DNA: TGTGCCAGCAGAGAGACAGCGGATACCTACGAGCAGTACTTC. The V gene is TRBV6-5, the J gene TRBJ2-7; TRBD1 or TRBD2 may be the D gene (5 bases each). The CDR3 sequence is 14 residues long. V was trimmed by 6 bases and J by 2 bases, leaving 14 bases between them. Germline V gives CDR1 MNHEY, CDR2 SVGAGI.

The V and J genes are TRBV5-1 and TRBJ2-1, with D maybe TRBD2 (5 bases). The V gene's germline CDR1 is SGHRS and CDR2 YFSETQ. The CDR3 runs to 17 residues. The V and J ends lost 3 bases and 4 bases respectively, with 20 bases between them. The CDR3 DNA reads TGCGCCAGCAGCTCATTTGGAAGAGGGATCCCATACAATGAGCAGTTCTTC. Protein: CASSSFGRGIPYNEQFF. The whole variable domain, filled in from reference TRBV5-1 and TRBJ2-1, reads KAGVTQTPRYLIKTRGQQVTLSCSPISGHRSVSWYQQTPGQGLQFLFEYFSETQRNKGNFPGRFSGRQFSNSRSEMNVSTLELGDSALYLCASSSFGRGIPYNEQFFGPGTRLTVL.

This rearrangement joins TRBV7-2 to TRBJ2-7; D call uncertain. This CDR3 has 14 amino acids. The germline V gene encodes CDR1 SGHTA and CDR2 FQGNSA. V was clipped by 4 bases and J by 2 bases, with 12 bases between them. CDR3 region: CASSSKGFTYEQYF. The DNA for the CDR3 is TGTGCCAGCAGCTCAAAGGGATTCACCTACGAGCAGTACTTC.

This sequence joins TRBV4-1 and TRBJ2-3, with no clear D. CDR1 and CDR2 from the germline V gene are MGHRA and YSYEKL. The CDR3 is 12 residues long. V lost 8 bases to trimming and J lost 4 bases, with 10 bases between them. CDR3: CASADEADTQYF. The CDR3 DNA is TGCGCCAGCGCAGACGAGGCAGATACGCAGTATTTT.

The chain carries TRBV9 and TRBJ2-1; D gene uncertain. This CDR3 is 14 amino acids long. Between the trimmed V and J ends, which lost 3 bases and 10 bases, there was a span of 17 bases. Germline CDR1 reads SGDLS; CDR2 reads YYNGEE. CDR3 region: CASSGLAMADEQFF. The DNA of the CDR3 is TGTGCCAGCAGCGGTCTCGCGATGGCCGACGAGCAGTTCTTC.

This clone was seen a handful of times. The chain is built from TRBV5-1 and TRBJ1-1; 10 bases align to TRBD1. V was pared by 0 bases and J by 5 bases, with 7 bases of the junction left unmatched. Germline V gives CDR1 SGHRS, CDR2 YFSETQ. CDR3 length: 16 residues. This CDR3 reads CASSLAVTGGRTEAFF. CDR3 coding DNA: TGCGCCAGCAGCTTGGCCGTGACAGGGGGCCGGACTGAAGCTTTCTTT. Looking up the rest from reference TRBV5-1 and TRBJ1-1 gives the full variable domain: KAGVTQTPRYLIKTRGQQVTLSCSPISGHRSVSWYQQTPGQGLQFLFEYFSETQRNKGNFPGRFSGRQFSNSRSEMNVSTLELGDSALYLCASSLAVTGGRTEAFFGQGTRLTVV.

This clone was counted a single time. This chain links TRBV6-1 with TRBJ2-7; D is uncertain. The CDR3 has 11 amino acids. With 2 bases removed from V and 11 bases from J, the gap between germline ends came to 10 bases. Germline-derived CDR1 and CDR2 are MNHNS and SASEGT. The CDR3 spells CASSERMGKYF. The CDR3 nucleotides are TGTGCCAGCAGTGAACGCATGGGAAAGTACTTC.

This clone was recorded only once. The V gene is TRBV19, the J gene TRBJ1-2, with D perhaps TRBD1 (6 bases). Germline V gene lookup returns CDR1 LNHDA and CDR2 SQIVND (reference sequence). The CDR3 is 12 residues long. The germline V and J ends were trimmed by 9 bases and 3 bases, with 11 bases remaining between them. CDR3 in amino acids: CASTQGYYGYTF. The CDR3 region has the DNA TGTGCCAGCACACAGGGATACTATGGCTACACCTTC.

This clone was counted a few times. The chain is built from TRBV4-1 and TRBJ1-5; D remains unclear. CDR1 and CDR2 from the germline V gene are MGHRA and YSYEKL. The CDR3 length is 19 residues. Trimming stripped 4 bases from V and 0 bases from J, with 22 bases between. Here the CDR3 reads CASSPLREASRDSNQPQHF. CDR3 coding DNA: TGCGCCAGCAGCCCCCTTAGAGAAGCCTCGAGGGATAGCAATCAGCCCCAGCATTTT.

The gene calls are TRBV18 and TRBJ2-7; D remains unclear. The CDR3 runs 11 residues. With 5 bases removed from V and 6 bases from J, the gap between germline ends came to 8 bases. CDR1 and CDR2 (germline): KGHSH, LQKENI. CDR3: CASSGLGEQYF. The CDR3 DNA reads as TGTGCCAGCTCAGGCCTTGGCGAGCAGTACTTC.

The chain combines TRBV6-5 with TRBJ1-2, with TRBD1 as a possible D gene (6 bases). The CDR3 is 14 residues long. Germline loops: CDR1 MNHEY, CDR2 SVGAGI. Trimming left V 2 bases short and J 4 bases short, with 11 bases between. In DNA, the CDR3 is TGTGCCAGCAGTTACCTTACAGGGCTCTATGGCTACACCTTC. The encoded protein is CASSYLTGLYGYTF.

This rearrangement joins TRBV7-2 to TRBJ1-1; 8 bases are shared with TRBD1. Looked up from germline, CDR1 is SGHTA and CDR2 is FQGNSA. The V gene end was trimmed by 0 bases and the J gene end by 5 bases; junction bases not matched to a gene: 5. This CDR3 comprises 15 residues. CDR3 sequence: CASSLAPTGGTEAFF. As DNA, the CDR3 is TGTGCCAGCAGCTTAGCCCCCACAGGGGGTACTGAAGCTTTCTTT. Looking up the rest from reference TRBV7-2 and TRBJ1-1 gives the full variable domain: GAGVSQSPSNKVTEKGKDVELRCDPISGHTALYWYRQSLGQGLEFLIYFQGNSAPDKSGLPSDRFSAERTGGSVSTLTIQRTQQEDSAVYLCASSLAPTGGTEAFFGQGTRLTVV.

The J gene is TRBJ2-3, the V gene TRBV19; weak D call: TRBD2 (6 bases). The CDR3 loop spans 14 amino acids. Germline V CDR1 and CDR2: LNHDA, SQIVND (reference sequence). V was clipped by 3 bases and J by 3 bases, with 10 bases between them. CDR3 amino acids: CASSIWEETDTQYF. CDR3 DNA: TGTGCCAGTAGTATTTGGGAGGAGACAGATACGCAGTATTTT.

The chain couples TRBV11-3 to TRBJ2-2; TRBD1 matches at 9 bases. The V and J ends lost 5 bases and 0 bases, in that order; junction bases with no gene match: 16. The CDR3 loop spans 20 amino acids. Germline loops: CDR1 SGHNT, CDR2 YENEEA. The CDR3 DNA is TGTGCCAGCAGCCCAAGATCCTCGGGACAGGGAACTTCGAACACCGGGGAGCTGTTTTTT. Translating gives CASSPRSSGQGTSNTGELFF.

This chain links TRBV19 with TRBJ2-1, with 7 bases fitting TRBD1. Trimming took 4 bases from V and 6 from J; bases not matched to a gene: 18. Germline V CDR1 and CDR2: LNHDA, SQIVND (reference sequence). This CDR3 is built from 18 residues. The chain's CDR3 is CASSSRQGSTPFPNEQFF. The CDR3 bases are TGTGCCAGTAGTAGCCGACAGGGCTCTACGCCGTTCCCCAATGAGCAGTTCTTC.

This clone has a single count. This rearrangement joins TRBV7-9 to TRBJ1-2; D call uncertain. Trimming removed 5 bases from V and 1 base from J, with 11 bases in between. CDR3 length: 14 amino acids. CDR1 and CDR2 from the germline V gene are SEHNR and FQNEAQ (reference sequence). In nucleotides, the CDR3 is TGTGCCAGCAGCCGATTATCGATTAACTATGGCTACACCTTC. This gives the protein CASSRLSINYGYTF.

The rearrangement links TRBV10-2 to TRBJ2-7, with D perhaps being TRBD1 or TRBD2 (5 bases each). CDR3 size: 12 residues. Germline CDR1 WSHSY, CDR2 SAAADI. V gave up 0 bases and J gave up 5 bases, with 5 bases separating them. In DNA, the CDR3 is TGCGCCAGCAGTGAGTCGGGGGACGAGCAGTACTTC. This gives the protein CASSESGDEQYF.

CDR3: CASSSLRGRGGRETQYF. CDR3 nucleotide sequence: TGTGCCAGCAGCTCCCTGCGGGGGCGGGGGGGAAGAGAGACCCAGTACTTC. This rearrangement joins TRBV7-9 to TRBJ2-5, with 9 nucleotides matching TRBD2. V dropped 4 bases and J dropped 4; count of bases not matched to a gene: 13. Germline CDR1 is SEHNR and CDR2 is FQNEAQ (reference sequence). CDR3 size: 17 residues.

The CDR3 DNA reads TGTGCCAGCTCACCATTAAGGGCAGCAGGTGATCAGCCCCAGCATTTT. It yields the protein CASSPLRAAGDQPQHF. The chain carries TRBV18 and TRBJ1-5; no reliable D call. Looked up from germline, CDR1 is KGHSH and CDR2 is LQKENI. Trimming removed 2 bases at V and 5 bases at J, with 16 bases between. The CDR3 has 16 amino acids.

This clone was seen a handful of times. This same CDR3 is encoded by further DNA sequences in the sample. V gene TRBV19 combines with J gene TRBJ1-1; D is unresolved. The CDR3 extends over 12 amino acids. Trimming removed 3 bases at V and 1 base at J, with 3 bases between. Germline V gene data show CDR1 as LNHDA and CDR2 as SQIVND (reference sequence). The CDR3 nucleotides are TGTGCCAGTAGTATTGGGAACACTGAAGCTTTCTTT. Residues: CASSIGNTEAFF.

The chain is built from TRBV4-1 and TRBJ1-2; D is unresolved. V was clipped by 0 bases and J by 5 bases, with 13 bases between them. The CDR3 covers 15 residues. CDR1 and CDR2 (germline): MGHRA, YSYEKL. CDR3 DNA sequence: TGCGCCAGCAGCCAAGATGACATTCCTCGGTATGGCTACACCTTC. It is translated as CASSQDDIPRYGYTF.

The chain links TRBV12-5 to TRBJ2-7; D tentatively fits TRBD1 or TRBD2 (5 bases each). CDR3 length: 12 residues. Germline CDR1 and CDR2: LGHNT and FRNRAP. Trimming removed 1 base at V and 4 bases at J, with 5 bases between. In nucleotides, the CDR3 is TGTGCTAGTGGTTTGGGGGGGTACGAGCAGTACTTC. Translated: CASGLGGYEQYF.

This sequence joins TRBV19 and TRBJ2-3; D is perhaps TRBD2 (6 bases). The germline V and J ends were trimmed by 4 bases and 6 bases, with 17 bases remaining between them. CDR1 and CDR2 from the germline V gene are LNHDA and SQIVND (reference sequence). The CDR3 is 15 residues long. CDR3 region: CASSTGTSRRDTQYF. In nucleotides, the CDR3 is TGTGCCAGTAGTACCGGGACTTCCCGAAGGGATACGCAGTATTTT.

The gene calls are TRBV5-6 and TRBJ1-1; possible D gene TRBD1, 5 bases. The germline V and J ends were trimmed by 4 bases and 1 base, with 5 bases remaining between them. The germline V gene encodes CDR1 SGHDT and CDR2 YYEEEE. The CDR3 covers 12 residues. The chain's CDR3 is CASSQGNTEAFF. The CDR3 DNA reads TGTGCCAGCAGCCAGGGGAACACTGAAGCTTTCTTT.

J is TRBJ2-1 and V is TRBV10-2; 7 bases line up with TRBD2. Trimming took 6 bases from V and 4 from J; bases not matched to a gene: 6. Germline V gives CDR1 WSHSY, CDR2 SAAADI. This CDR3 spans 14 amino acids. The DNA of the CDR3 is TGCGCCAGCAGCGCTTTAGCGGGTTACAATGAGCAGTTCTTC. As protein: CASSALAGYNEQFF.

The chain is built from TRBV10-3 and TRBJ1-1; the match to TRBD1 covers 7 bases. The V segment lost 4 bases and the J segment 5 bases; nucleotides outside the gene matches: 4. The CDR3 is 13 amino acids. The germline gives CDR1 ENHRY, CDR2 SYGVKD. CDR3 nucleotides: TGTGCCATCAGTGTAGACAGGGTGACTGAAGCTTTCTTT. Translated, it gives CAISVDRVTEAFF.